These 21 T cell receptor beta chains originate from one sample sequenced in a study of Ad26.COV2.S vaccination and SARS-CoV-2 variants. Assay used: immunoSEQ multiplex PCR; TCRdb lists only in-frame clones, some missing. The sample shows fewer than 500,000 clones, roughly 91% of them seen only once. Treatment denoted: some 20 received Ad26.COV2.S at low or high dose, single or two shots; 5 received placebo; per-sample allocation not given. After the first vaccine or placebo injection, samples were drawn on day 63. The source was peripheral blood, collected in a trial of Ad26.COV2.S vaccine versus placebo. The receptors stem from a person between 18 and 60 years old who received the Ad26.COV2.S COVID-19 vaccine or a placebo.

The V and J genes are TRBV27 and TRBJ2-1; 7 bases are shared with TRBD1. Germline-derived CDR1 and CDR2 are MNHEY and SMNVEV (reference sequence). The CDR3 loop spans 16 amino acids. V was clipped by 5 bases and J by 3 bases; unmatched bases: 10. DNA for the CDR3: TGTGCCAGCAGTCCCCTCCGGGACAGAGGCTACAATGAGCAGTTCTTC. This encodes CASSPLRDRGYNEQFF.

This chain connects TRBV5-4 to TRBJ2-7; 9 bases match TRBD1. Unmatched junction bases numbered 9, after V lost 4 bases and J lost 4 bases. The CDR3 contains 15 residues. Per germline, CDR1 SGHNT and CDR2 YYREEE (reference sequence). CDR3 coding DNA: TGTGCCAGCAGCCTGGGGGGGACAGGGTCATACGAGCAGTACTTC. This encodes CASSLGGTGSYEQYF.

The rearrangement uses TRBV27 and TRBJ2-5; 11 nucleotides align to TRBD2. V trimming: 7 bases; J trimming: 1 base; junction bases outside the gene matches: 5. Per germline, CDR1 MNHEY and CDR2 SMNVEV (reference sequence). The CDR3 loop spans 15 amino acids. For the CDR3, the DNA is TGTGCCAGCAACAGACTAGCGGGACTCCAAGAGACCCAGTACTTC. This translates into CASNRLAGLQETQYF.

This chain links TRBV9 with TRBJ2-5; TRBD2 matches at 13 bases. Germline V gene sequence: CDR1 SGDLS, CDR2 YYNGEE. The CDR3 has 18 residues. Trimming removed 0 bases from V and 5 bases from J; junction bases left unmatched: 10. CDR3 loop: CASSVEGGTSGMRETQYF. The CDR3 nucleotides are TGTGCCAGCAGCGTAGAAGGGGGGACTAGCGGGATGCGGGAGACCCAGTACTTC.

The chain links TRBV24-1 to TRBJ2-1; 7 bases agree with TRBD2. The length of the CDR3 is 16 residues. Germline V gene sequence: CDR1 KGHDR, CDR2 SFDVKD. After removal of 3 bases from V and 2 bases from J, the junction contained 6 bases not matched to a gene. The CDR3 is CATSDTRDYPYNEQFF. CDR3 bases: TGTGCCACCAGTGATACCCGGGACTACCCCTACAATGAGCAGTTCTTC.

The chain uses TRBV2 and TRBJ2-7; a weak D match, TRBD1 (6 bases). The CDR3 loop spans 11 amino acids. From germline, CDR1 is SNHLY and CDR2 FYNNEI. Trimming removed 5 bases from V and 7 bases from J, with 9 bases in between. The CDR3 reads CASSPRGEQYF. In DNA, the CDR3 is TGTGCCAGCAGTCCAAGGGGGGAGCAGTACTTC. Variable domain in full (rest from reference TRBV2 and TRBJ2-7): EPEVTQTPSHQVTQMGQEVILRCVPISNHLYFYWYRQILGQKVEFLVSFYNNEISEKSEIFDDQFSVERPDGSNFTLKIRSTKLEDSAMYFCASSPRGEQYFGPGTRLTVT.

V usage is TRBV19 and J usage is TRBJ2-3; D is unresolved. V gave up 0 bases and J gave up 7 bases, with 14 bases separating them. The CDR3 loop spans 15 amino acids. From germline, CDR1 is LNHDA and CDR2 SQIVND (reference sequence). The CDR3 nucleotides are TGTGCCAGTAGTATAGATGCCGGCTCCGTGAATACGCAGTATTTT. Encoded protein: CASSIDAGSVNTQYF.

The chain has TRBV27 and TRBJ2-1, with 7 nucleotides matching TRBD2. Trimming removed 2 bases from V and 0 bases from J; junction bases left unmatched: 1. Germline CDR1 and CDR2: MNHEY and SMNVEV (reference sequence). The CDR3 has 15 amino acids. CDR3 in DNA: TGTGCCAGCAGTTTAGCGGGAGTCTCCTACAATGAGCAGTTCTTC. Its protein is CASSLAGVSYNEQFF.

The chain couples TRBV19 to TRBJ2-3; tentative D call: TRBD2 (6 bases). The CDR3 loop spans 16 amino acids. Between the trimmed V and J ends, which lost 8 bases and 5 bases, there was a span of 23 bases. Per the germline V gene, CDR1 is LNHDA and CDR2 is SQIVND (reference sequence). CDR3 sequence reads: CASGKGLLGNRDTQYF. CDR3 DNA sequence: TGTGCCAGTGGAAAAGGACTACTCGGTAACAGAGATACGCAGTATTTT.

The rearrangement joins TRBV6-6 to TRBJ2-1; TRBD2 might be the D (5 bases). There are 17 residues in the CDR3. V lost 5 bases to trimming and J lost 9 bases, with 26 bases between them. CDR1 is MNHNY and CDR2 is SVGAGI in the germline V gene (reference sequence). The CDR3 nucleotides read TGTGCCAGCAGTCCCCGGGCGGGTCGGGCCCAACGGGGTGAGCAGTTCTTC. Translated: CASSPRAGRAQRGEQFF.

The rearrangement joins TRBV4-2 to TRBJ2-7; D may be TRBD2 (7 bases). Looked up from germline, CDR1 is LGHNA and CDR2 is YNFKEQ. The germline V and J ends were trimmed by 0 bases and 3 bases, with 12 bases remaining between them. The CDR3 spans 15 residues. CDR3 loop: CASSQDRGASYEQYF. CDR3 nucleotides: TGTGCCAGCAGCCAAGATCGGGGGGCTAGCTACGAGCAGTACTTC.

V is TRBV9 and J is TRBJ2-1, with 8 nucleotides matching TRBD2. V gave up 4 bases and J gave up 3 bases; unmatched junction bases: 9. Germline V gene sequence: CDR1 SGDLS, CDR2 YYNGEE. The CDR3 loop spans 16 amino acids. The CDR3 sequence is CASSFNSGNIYNEQFF. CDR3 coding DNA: TGTGCCAGCAGCTTCAATAGCGGGAATATCTACAATGAGCAGTTCTTC.

The CDR3 DNA reads TGTGCCAGCAGCCAAGAATCGCGGGGGAGCGAGCAGTACTTC. It encodes CASSQESRGSEQYF. The chain carries TRBV14 and TRBJ2-7; TRBD2 matches at 7 bases. Germline CDR1 and CDR2: SGHDN and FVKESK. The junction had 5 bases not matched to a gene; V was cut back by 0 bases and J by 6 bases. CDR3 length: 14 amino acids.

The CDR3 region has the DNA TGTGCCACCAGTGACCGGGACGGGAGCAATCAGCCCCAGCATTTT. This encodes CATSDRDGSNQPQHF. The chain is built from TRBV24-1 and TRBJ1-5; TRBD1 is a possible D gene (5 bases). CDR1 and CDR2 from the germline V gene are KGHDR and SFDVKD. V gave up 4 bases and J gave up 1 base, with 10 bases separating them. This CDR3 comprises 15 residues.

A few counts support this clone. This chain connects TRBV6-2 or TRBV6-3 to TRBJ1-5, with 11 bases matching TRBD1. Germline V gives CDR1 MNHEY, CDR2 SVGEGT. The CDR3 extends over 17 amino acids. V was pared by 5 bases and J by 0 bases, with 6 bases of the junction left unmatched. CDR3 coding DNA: TGTGCCAGCAGTCCCTACGGACAGGGGGCTAGCAATCAGCCCCAGCATTTT. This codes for CASSPYGQGASNQPQHF.

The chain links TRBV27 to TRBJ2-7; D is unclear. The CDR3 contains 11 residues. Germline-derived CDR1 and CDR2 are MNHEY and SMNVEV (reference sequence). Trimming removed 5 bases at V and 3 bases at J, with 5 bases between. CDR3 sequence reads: CASSPGYEQYF. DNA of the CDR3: TGTGCCAGCAGTCCAGGCTACGAGCAGTACTTC.

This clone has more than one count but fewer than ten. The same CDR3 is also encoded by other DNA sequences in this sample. This CDR3 is CSASRGGQPQHF. CDR3 sequence (DNA): TGCAGTGCTAGTCGGGGGGGGCAGCCCCAGCATTTT. The chain carries TRBV20-1 and TRBJ1-5, with D possibly being TRBD1 (5 bases). The CDR3 sequence is 12 residues long. CDR1 is DFQATT, CDR2 SNEGSKA, per germline (reference sequence). V shed 3 bases and J shed 7 bases, with 10 bases lying between them.

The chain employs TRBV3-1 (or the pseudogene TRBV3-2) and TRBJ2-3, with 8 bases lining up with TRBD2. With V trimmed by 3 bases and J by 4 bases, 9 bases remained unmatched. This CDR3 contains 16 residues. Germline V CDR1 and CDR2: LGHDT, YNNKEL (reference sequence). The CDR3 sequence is CASSQKAGVGADTQYF. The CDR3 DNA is TGTGCCAGCAGCCAGAAAGCGGGAGTTGGTGCAGATACGCAGTATTTT.

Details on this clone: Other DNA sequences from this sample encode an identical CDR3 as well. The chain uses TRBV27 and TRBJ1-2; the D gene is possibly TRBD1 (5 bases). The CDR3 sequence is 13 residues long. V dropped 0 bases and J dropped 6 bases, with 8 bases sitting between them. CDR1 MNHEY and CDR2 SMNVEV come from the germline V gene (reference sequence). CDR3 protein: CASSLSGGNGYTF. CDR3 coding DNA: TGTGCCAGCAGTTTATCGGGGGGAAATGGCTACACCTTC.

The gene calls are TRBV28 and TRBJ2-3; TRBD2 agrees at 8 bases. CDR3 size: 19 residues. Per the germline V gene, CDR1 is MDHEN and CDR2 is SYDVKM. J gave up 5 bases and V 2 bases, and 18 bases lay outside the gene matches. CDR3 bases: TGTGCCAGCAGTTTAGATGAAGGAGGAAGCGGGAGAATTCTAGATACGCAGTATTTT. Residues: CASSLDEGGSGRILDTQYF. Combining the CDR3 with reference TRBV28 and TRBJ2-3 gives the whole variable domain DVKVTQSSRYLVKRTGEKVFLECVQDMDHENMFWYRQDPGLGLRLIYFSYDVKMKEKGDIPEGYSVSREKKERFSLILESASTNQTSMYLCASSLDEGGSGRILDTQYFGPGTRLTVL.

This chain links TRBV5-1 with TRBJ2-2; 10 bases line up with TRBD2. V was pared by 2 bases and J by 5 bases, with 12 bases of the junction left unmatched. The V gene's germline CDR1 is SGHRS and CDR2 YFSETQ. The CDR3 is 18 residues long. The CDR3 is CASSLRGTSVRGTGELFF. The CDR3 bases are TGCGCCAGCAGCTTAAGGGGGACTAGCGTCCGAGGTACCGGGGAGCTGTTTTTT.